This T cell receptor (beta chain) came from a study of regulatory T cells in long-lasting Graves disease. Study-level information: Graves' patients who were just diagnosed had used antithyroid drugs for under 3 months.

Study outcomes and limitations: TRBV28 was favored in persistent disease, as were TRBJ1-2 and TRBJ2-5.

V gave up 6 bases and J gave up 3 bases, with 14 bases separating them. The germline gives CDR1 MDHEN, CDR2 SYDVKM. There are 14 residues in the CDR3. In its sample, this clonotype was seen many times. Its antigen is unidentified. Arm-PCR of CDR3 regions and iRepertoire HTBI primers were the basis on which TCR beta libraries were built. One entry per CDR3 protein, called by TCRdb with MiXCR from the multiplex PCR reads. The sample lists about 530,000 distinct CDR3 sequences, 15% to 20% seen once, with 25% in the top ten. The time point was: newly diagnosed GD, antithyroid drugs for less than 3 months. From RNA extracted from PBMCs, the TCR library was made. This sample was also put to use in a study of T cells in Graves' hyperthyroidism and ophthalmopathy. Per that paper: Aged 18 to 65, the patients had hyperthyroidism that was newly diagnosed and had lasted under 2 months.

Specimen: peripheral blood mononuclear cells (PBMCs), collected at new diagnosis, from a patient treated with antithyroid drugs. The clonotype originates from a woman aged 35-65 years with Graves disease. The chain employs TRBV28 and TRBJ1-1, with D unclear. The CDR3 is CASSLPGFYTEAFF. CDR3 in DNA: TGTGCCAGCAGCCTGCCGGGGTTTTACACTGAAGCTTTCTTT.